Listed here is a single T cell receptor (beta chain). It lacks a known antigen. No base-level quality is on record; no much larger clone is a single base apart. This sample stems from a study of spatial heterogeneity in lung cancer (dated by TCRdb to about 2019). Context from the whole study: More beta-chain than alpha-chain transcripts were consistently detected, likely reflecting higher beta-chain transcript abundance. In the raw uncorrected reads, each unique combination of TCR and UMI appeared on average more than ten times. The study quantitatively compared TCR alpha and beta repertoires across multiple tumor regions, matched nontumor lung and blood in non-small cell lung cancer. Nonsynonymous mutation counts, determined by whole-exome sequencing of tumor tissue, were related to TCR repertoire features. At surgery, both alpha and beta chains were TCR-sequenced in over 200 tumor regions, fewer than 80 matched nontumor lung samples and just over 55 PBMC samples.

Broad study findings and their caveats: Ubiquitous expanded tumor TCRs were found in blood more often at tumor resection than at routine follow-up. Additional single-cell paired TCR alpha and beta sequencing was considered necessary to confirm, at a functional level, the hypothesis that regional TCRs recognize regional mutations.

Taken from cysteine to phenylalanine, the CDR3 has 14 residues. The sequence is cut down to CDR3 DNA, 42 bases in frame from base 1. V loses 4 bases at its end and J loses 5 bases; junction bases beyond the gene matches: 4. In the germline V gene, CDR1 corresponds to MNHNS and CDR2 to SASEGT. The meaning of the sample's time point label: sample taken at primary tumor resection. Samples were obtained from 70 to 85 patients with early-stage, untreated non-small cell lung cancer from the lung TRACERx cohort. For TCR sequencing, whole RNA was extracted from tumor and nontumor lung tissue, or from cryopreserved PBMC samples, and no cell sorting was done. Only patients for whom sufficient RNA was available from at least two tumor regions were selected for TCR sequencing. The library was generated by 5' RACE. The data were produced on a NextSeq 500. In the TCR library protocol, a unique molecular identifier was attached to each TCR cDNA molecule so that PCR and sequencing errors could be corrected. In the source study's methods: TCR identification, UMI-based error correction and CDR3 extraction were all carried out with Decombinator tools. Expanded TCRs were defined as those above a frequency of 2 per 1,000, corresponding to the top 1% of the tumor frequency distribution. Each repertoire was subsampled 100 times to 5,000 TCRs, after which Renyi diversity was computed with the R vegan package. To build CDR3 similarity networks, amino acid triplet string-kernel similarity was used, and CDR3s were connected when their pairwise similarity was above 0.82. TCRdb passed the public sequencing reads through fastp at Q25 and MiXCR, retaining productive beta sequences. Every entry covers one CDR3 protein and lists the most common genes and DNA from its rows. These V and J calls rely on TCRdb rather than the paper's analysis. Recorded for this sample are 60,000 to 90,000 distinct CDR3 sequences; around 7.3% of them occurred a single time. The ten largest clonotypes hold almost 7% of the sample.

This TCR came from a male donor with early-stage non-small cell lung cancer. The source was PBMCs, collected at surgery. In this chain, TRBV6-1 is recombined with TRBJ2-1, with TRBD1 matching 8 junction bases. The CDR3 loop reads CASSVTGVDNEQFF. The nucleotide sequence is TGTGCCAGCAGTGTGACAGGGGTCGACAATGAGCAGTTCTTC.